This T cell receptor (beta chain) was sequenced in a study of blood T cells in healthy people across ages. Findings of the study overall: Per-million-T-cell TCR beta diversity fell roughly linearly with age.

Individuals who donated were healthy Caucasians from Russia aged about 6 to 90. This clonotype appeared many times. Antigen specificity is unknown. A second PCR, run for roughly 7 to 11 cycles, used a sample-barcoded 5' primer plus a J-beta primer mix. CDR3-containing paired-end reads numbering at least 2.5 million came from each sample. In TCRdb, the 5' RACE reads were re-called with MiXCR into one record per CDR3 protein. This table holds 870,000 or so distinct CDR3 sequences, under 30% found once. V shed 7 bases, J shed 0 bases, and the junction held 7 bases outside the gene matches. Germline V CDR1 and CDR2: MNHNY, SVGAGI (reference sequence). The CDR3 loop spans 16 amino acids.

What was sequenced was blood. The chain joins TRBV6-6 to TRBJ2-4, with 9 bases aligning to TRBD1. The receptor's source is a woman older than 75 in good health. CDR3: CASTPTGGLAKNIQYF. In nucleotides, the CDR3 is TGTGCCAGCACTCCGACAGGGGGTTTAGCCAAAAACATTCAGTACTTC.